The clone carrying this TCR beta chain appeared a few times. Its antigen is unknown. This table comes from immunoSEQ multiplex PCR, and its TCRdb copy is limited to in-frame clones, with some not included. The table lists some 2.3 million clones, more than 80% of them singletons. These data are taken from a study of shared clonotypes between healthy human individuals. General study points: In contrast to clonotypes shared by all four donors, non-shared clonotypes had lower generation probabilities.

Donors were healthy HIV-negative adults without recently reported acute infections or vaccinations. Both subsets, CD45RA+ naive and CD45RA-negative memory, were split from the CD4+ cells. The CDR3 extends over 13 amino acids. CDR1 and CDR2 (germline): SQVTM, ANQGSEA. Unmatched junction bases numbered 7, after V lost 5 bases and J lost 6 bases. The chain links TRBV29-1 to TRBJ1-1, with 9 bases lining up with TRBD1. The specimen was naive CD4+ T cells from PBMCs. As for subset: CD45RA+ positively selected. The source is a man between 18 and 29 years old in good health. Some clones in this sample may be carry-over from other donors' samples. The CDR3 DNA reads TGCAGCGTTCCGGGACAGGGAGGGGCTGAAGCTTTCTTT. Its protein is CSVPGQGGAEAFF.